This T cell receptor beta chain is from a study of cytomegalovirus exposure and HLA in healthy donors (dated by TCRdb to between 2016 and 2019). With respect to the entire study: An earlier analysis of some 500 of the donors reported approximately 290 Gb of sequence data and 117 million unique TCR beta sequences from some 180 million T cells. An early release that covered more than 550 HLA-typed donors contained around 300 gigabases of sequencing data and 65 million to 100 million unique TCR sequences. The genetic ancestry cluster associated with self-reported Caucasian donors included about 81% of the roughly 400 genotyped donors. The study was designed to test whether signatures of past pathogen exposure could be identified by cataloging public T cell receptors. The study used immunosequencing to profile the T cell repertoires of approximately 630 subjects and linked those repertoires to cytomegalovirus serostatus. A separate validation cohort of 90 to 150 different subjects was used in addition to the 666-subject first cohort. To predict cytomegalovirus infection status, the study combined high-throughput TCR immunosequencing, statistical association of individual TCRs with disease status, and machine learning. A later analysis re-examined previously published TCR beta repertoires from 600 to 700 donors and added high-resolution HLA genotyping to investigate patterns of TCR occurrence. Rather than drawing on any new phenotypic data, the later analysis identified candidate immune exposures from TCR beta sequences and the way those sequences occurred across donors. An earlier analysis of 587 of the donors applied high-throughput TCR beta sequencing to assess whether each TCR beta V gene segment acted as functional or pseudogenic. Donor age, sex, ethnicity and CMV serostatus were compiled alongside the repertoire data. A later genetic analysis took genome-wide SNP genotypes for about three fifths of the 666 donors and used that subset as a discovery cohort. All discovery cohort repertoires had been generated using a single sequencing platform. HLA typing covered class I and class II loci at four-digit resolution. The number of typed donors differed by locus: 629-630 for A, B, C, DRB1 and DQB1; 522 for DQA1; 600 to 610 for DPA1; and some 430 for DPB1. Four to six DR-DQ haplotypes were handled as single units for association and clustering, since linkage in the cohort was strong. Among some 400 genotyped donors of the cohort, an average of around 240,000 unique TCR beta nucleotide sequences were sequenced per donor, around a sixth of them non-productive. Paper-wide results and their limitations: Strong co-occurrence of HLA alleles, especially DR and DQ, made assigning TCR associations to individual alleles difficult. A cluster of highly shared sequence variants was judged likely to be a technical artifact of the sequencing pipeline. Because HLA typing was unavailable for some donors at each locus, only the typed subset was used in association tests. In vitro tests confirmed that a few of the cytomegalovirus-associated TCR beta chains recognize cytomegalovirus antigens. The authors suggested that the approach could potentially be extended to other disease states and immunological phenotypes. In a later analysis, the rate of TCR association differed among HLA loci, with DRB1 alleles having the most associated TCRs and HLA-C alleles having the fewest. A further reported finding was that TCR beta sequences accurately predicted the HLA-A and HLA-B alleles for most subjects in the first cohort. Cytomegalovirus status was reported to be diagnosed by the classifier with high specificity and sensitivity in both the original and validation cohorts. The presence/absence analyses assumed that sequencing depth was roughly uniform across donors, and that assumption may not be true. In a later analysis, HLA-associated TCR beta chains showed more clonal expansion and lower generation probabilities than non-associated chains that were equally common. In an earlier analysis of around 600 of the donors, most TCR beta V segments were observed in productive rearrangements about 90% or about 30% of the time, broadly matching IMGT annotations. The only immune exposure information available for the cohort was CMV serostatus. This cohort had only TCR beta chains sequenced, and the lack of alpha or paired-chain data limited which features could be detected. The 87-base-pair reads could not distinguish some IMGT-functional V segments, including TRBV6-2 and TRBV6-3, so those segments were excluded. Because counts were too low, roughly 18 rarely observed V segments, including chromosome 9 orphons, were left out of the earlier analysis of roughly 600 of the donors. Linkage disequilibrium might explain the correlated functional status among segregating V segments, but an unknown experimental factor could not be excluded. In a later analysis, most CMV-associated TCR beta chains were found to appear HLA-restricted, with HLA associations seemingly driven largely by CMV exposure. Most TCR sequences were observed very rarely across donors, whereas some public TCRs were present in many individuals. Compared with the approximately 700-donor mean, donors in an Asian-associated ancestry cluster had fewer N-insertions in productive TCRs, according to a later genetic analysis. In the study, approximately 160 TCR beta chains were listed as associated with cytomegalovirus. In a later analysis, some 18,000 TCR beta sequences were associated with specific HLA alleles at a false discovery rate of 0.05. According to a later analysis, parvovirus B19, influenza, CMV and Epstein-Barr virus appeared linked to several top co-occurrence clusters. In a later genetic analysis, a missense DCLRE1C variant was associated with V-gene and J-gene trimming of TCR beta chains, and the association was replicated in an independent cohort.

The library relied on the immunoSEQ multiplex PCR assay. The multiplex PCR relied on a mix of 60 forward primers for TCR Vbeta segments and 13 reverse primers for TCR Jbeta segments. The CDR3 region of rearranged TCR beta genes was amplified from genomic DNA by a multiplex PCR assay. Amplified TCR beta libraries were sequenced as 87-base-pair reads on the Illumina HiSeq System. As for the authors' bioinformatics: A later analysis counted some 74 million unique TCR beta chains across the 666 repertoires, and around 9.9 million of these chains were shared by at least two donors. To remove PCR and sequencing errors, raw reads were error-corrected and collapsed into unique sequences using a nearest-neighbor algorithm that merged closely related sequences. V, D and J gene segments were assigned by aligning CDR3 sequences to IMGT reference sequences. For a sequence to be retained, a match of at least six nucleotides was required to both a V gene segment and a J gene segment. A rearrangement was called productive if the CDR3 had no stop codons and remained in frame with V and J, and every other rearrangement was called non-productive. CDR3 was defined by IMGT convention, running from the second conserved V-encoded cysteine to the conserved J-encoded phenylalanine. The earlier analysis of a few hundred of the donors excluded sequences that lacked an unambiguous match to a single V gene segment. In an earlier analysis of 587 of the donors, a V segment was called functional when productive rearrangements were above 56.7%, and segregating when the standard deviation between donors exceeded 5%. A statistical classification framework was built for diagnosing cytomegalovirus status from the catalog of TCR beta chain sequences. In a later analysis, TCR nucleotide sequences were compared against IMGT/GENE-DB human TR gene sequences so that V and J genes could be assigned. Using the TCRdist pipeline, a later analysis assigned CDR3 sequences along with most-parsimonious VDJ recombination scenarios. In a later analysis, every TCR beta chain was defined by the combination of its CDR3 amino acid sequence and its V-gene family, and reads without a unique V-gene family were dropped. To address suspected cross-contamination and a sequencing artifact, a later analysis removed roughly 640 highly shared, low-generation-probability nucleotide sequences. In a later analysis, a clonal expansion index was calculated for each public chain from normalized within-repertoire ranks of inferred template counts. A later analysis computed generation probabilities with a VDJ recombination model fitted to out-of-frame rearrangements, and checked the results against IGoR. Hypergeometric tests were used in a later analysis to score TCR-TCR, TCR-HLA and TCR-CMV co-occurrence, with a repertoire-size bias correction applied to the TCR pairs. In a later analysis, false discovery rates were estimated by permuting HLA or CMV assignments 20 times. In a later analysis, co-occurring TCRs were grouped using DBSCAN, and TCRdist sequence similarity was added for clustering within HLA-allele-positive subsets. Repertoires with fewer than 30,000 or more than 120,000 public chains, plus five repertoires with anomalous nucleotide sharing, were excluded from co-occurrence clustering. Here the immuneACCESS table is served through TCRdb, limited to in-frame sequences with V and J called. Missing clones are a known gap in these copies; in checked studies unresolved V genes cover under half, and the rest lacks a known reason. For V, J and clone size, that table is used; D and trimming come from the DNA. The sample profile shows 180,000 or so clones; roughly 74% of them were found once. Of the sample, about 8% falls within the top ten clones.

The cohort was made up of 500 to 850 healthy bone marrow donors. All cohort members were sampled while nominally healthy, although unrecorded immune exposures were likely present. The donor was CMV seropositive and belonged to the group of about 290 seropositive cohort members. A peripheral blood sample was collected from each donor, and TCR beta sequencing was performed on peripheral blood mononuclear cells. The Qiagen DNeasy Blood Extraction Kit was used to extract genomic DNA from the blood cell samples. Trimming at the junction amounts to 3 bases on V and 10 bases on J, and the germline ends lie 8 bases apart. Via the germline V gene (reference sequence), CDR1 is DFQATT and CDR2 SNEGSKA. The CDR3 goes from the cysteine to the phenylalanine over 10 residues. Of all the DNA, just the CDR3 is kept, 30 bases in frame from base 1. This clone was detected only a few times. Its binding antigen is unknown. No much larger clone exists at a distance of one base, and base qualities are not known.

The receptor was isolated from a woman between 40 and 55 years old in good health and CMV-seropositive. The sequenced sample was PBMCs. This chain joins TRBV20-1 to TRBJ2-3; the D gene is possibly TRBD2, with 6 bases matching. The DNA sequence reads TGCAGTGCTAGGGAGGGAGCGCAGTATTTT. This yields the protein CSAREGAQYF.